One sample yielded the 9 T cell receptor beta chains listed below, sequenced in a study of blood T cell repertoires in COVID-19. The method was immunoSEQ multiplex PCR; TCRdb's version includes in-frame clones alone and lacks a portion of them. Counted here are tens of thousands of clones, over 85% occurring once; the ten biggest clones make up approximately 12%. Sequencing was performed on peripheral blood. These receptor sequences come from a man aged 80 or over with acute or convalescent COVID-19.

V and J are TRBV3-1 (or the pseudogene TRBV3-2) and TRBJ2-1; 8 positions agree with TRBD2. J was trimmed by 7 bases and V by 1 base; bases with no gene match: 18. The germline gives CDR1 LGHDT, CDR2 YNNKEL (reference sequence). The CDR3 contains 19 residues. CDR3: CASSQVVSLAGGPRNEQFF. In DNA form, the CDR3 reads TGTGCCAGCAGCCAAGTAGTTAGCTTGGCGGGGGGCCCTCGAAATGAGCAGTTCTTC.

V and J are TRBV5-1 and TRBJ1-1; D gene unclear. CDR1 is SGHRS and CDR2 is YFSETQ in the germline V gene. Trimming removed 6 bases from V and 5 bases from J, with 17 bases in between. The CDR3 sequence is 14 residues long. The CDR3 region has the DNA TGCGCCAGCAATCCCGGAGGGAGAGGTACTGAAGCTTTCTTT. This sequence encodes CASNPGGRGTEAFF.

V gene TRBV5-6 combines with J gene TRBJ2-7; TRBD1 might be the D (5 bases). This CDR3 comprises 13 residues. The V end lost 2 bases, the J end lost 7 bases, and 13 bases lay between the germline ends. Germline V gene sequence: CDR1 SGHDT, CDR2 YYEEEE. CDR3 DNA: TGTGCCAGCAGCTTAGGCAGGGCACTGGAGCAGTACTTC. It specifies CASSLGRALEQYF.

The chain employs TRBV10-2 and TRBJ2-2; the D gene is possibly TRBD1 (6 bases). V was shortened by 6 bases and J by 6 bases, with 14 bases between the two germline ends. CDR1 and CDR2 from the germline V gene are WSHSY and SAAADI. CDR3 length: 14 amino acids. The CDR3 loop is CASSQPGGSGELFF. In nucleotides, the CDR3 is TGCGCCAGCAGCCAACCTGGGGGCTCCGGGGAGCTGTTTTTT.

The V call is TRBV28, the J call TRBJ1-1, with D possibly TRBD1 on 6 matching bases. The V end lost 3 bases, the J end lost 6 bases, and 11 bases lay between the germline ends. Germline values: CDR1 MDHEN, CDR2 SYDVKM. The CDR3 is 13 amino acids. The CDR3 bases are TGTGCCAGCAGTTTGGGGGGGCGAGCTGAAGCTTTCTTT. Its translation is CASSLGGRAEAFF.

This clone was observed a few times. V is TRBV5-4 and J is TRBJ2-1, with 11 bases lining up with TRBD2. The CDR3 runs 15 residues. Looked up from germline, CDR1 is SGHNT and CDR2 is YYREEE (reference sequence). V dropped 2 bases and J dropped 7; count of bases not matched to a gene: 5. The CDR3 nucleotides read TGTGCCAGCAGCTTCGGGCTAGCGGGGGGAAATGAGCAGTTCTTC. It is translated as CASSFGLAGGNEQFF.

This chain uses TRBV5-5 with TRBJ1-2; perhaps TRBD1 as D (6 bases). The CDR3 spans 13 residues. With 4 bases removed from V and 1 base from J, the gap between germline ends came to 8 bases. Germline V gene sequence: CDR1 SGHKS, CDR2 YYEKEE (reference sequence). The CDR3 sequence is CASSPDSNYGYTF. CDR3 nucleotides: TGTGCCAGCAGCCCGGACAGTAACTATGGCTACACCTTC.

The V gene is TRBV10-1, the J gene TRBJ2-2, with TRBD1 as a possible D gene (6 bases). From germline, CDR1 is WNHNN and CDR2 SYGVQD (reference sequence). The CDR3 sequence is 15 residues long. V was shortened by 2 bases and J by 5 bases, with 12 bases between the two germline ends. This CDR3 is CASSEGAGVTGELFF. CDR3 coding DNA: TGCGCCAGCAGTGAGGGCGCAGGGGTGACCGGGGAGCTGTTTTTT.

This chain uses TRBV18 with TRBJ2-6, with D perhaps matching TRBD1 (5 bases). The CDR3 consists of 16 residues. CDR1 is KGHSH and CDR2 is LQKENI in the germline V gene. V dropped 5 bases and J dropped 0 bases, with 11 bases sitting between them. In DNA form, the CDR3 reads TGTGCCAGCTCAGCTACAGGCCTCTCTGGGGCCAACGTCCTGACTTTC. Encoded protein: CASSATGLSGANVLTF.